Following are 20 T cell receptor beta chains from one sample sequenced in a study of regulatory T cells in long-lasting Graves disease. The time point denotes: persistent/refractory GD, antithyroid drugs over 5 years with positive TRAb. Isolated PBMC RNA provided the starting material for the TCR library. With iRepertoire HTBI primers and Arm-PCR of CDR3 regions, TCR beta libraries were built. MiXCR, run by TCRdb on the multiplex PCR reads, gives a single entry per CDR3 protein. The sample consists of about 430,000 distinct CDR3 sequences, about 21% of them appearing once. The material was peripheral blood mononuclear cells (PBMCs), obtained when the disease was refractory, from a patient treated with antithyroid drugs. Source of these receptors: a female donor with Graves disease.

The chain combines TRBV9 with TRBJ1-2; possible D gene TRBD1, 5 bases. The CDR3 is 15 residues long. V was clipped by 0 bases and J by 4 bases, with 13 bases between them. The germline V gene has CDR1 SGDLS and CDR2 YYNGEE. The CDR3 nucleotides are TGTGCCAGCAGCGTAGGATCGATGGGGGGCTATGGCTACACCTTC. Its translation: CASSVGSMGGYGYTF.

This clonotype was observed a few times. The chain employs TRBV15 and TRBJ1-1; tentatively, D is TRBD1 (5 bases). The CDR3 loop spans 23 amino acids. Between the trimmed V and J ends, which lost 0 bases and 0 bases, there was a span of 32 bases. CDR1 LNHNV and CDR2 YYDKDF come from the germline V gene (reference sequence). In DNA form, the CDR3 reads TGTGCCACCAGCAGAGAGATTTTAGACGCCGTTTGGGGGGGTACCCGATTGAACACTGAAGCTTTCTTT. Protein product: CATSREILDAVWGGTRLNTEAFF.

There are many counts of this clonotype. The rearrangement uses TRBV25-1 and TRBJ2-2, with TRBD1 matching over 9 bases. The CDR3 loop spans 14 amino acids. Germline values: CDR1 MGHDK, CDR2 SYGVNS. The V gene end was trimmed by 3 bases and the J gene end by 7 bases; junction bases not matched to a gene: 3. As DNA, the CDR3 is TGTGCCAGCAGTGAGTGGGGACAGGGCGGGGAGCTGTTTTTT. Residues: CASSEWGQGGELFF. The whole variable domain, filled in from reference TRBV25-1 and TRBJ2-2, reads EADIYQTPRYLVIGTGKKITLECSQTMGHDKMYWYQQDPGMELHLIHYSYGVNSTEKGDLSSESTVSRIRTEHFPLTLESARPSHTSQYLCASSEWGQGGELFFGEGSRLTVL.

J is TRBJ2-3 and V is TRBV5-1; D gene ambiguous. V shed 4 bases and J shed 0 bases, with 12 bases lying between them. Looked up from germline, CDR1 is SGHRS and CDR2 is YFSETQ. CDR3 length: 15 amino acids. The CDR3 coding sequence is TGCGCCAGCAGCCTAAAGCCTAGGAGCACAGATACGCAGTATTTT. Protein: CASSLKPRSTDTQYF. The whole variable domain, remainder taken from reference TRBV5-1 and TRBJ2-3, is KAGVTQTPRYLIKTRGQQVTLSCSPISGHRSVSWYQQTPGQGLQFLFEYFSETQRNKGNFPGRFSGRQFSNSRSEMNVSTLELGDSALYLCASSLKPRSTDTQYFGPGTRLTVL.

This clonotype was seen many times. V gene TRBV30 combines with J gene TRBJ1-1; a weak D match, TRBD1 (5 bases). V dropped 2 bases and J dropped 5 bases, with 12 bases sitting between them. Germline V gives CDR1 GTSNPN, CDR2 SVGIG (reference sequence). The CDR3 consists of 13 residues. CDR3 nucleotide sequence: TGTGCCTGGAGTTTCACGGGGGGGACTGAAGCTTTCTTT. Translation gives CAWSFTGGTEAFF.

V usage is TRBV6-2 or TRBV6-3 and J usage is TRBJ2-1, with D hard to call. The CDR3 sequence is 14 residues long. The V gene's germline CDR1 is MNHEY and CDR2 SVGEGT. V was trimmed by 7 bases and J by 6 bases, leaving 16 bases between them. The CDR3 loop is CASMALVHRNEQFF. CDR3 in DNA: TGTGCCAGCATGGCGCTAGTTCACCGCAATGAGCAGTTCTTC.

The CDR3 DNA reads TGCGCCAGCAGCCGAGGGGCCAACGTCCTGACTTTC. Translating it yields CASSRGANVLTF. J is TRBJ2-6 and V is TRBV4-1; D uncertain. The CDR3 extends over 12 amino acids. The V gene lost 4 bases and the J gene lost 4 bases, with 2 bases spanning the gap. Germline V gives CDR1 MGHRA, CDR2 YSYEKL.

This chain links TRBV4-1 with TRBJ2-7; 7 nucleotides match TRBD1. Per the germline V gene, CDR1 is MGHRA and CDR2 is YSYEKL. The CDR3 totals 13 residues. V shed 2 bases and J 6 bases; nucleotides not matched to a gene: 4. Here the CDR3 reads CASSQFTGAEQYF. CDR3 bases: TGCGCCAGCAGCCAATTTACAGGGGCCGAGCAGTACTTC.

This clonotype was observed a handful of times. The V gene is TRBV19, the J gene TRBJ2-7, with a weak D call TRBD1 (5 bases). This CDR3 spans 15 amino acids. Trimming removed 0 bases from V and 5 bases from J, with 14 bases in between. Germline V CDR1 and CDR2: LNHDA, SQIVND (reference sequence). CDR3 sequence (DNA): TGTGCCAGTAGTATAGACATGCAGGGTTTCAACGAGCAGTACTTC. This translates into CASSIDMQGFNEQYF.

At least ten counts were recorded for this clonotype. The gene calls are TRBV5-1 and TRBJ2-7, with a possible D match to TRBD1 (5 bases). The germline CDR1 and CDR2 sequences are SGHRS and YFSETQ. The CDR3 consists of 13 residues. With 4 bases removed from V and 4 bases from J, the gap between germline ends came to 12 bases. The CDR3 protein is CASSLQAGYEQYF. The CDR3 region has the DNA TGCGCCAGCAGCCTCCAAGCAGGGTACGAGCAGTACTTC.

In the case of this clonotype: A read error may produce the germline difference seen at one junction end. CDR3 DNA sequence: TGTGCCAACAGCCCAGTGGGGGACCCCTGGTACCAAGAGACCCAGTACTTC. This gives the protein CANSPVGDPWYQETQYF. The V call is TRBV5-6, the J call TRBJ2-5, with D possibly being TRBD1 or TRBD2 (5 bases each). This CDR3 is built from 17 residues. In germline, CDR1 is SGHDT, CDR2 YYEEEE.

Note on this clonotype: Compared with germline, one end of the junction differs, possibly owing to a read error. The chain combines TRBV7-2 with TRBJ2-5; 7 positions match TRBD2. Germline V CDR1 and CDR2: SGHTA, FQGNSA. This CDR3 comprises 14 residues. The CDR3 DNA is TGTGCCAGCAGCCCAGGTGGCCTCCGGGAGGCCCAGCACTTC. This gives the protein CASSPGGLREAQHF.

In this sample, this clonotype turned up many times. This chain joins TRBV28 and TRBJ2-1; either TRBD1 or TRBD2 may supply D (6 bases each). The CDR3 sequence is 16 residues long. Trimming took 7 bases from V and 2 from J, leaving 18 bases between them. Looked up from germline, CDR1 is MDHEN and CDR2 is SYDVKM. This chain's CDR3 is CASIRGGGGPYNEQFF. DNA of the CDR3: TGTGCCAGCATCCGAGGAGGGGGAGGCCCCTACAATGAGCAGTTCTTC.

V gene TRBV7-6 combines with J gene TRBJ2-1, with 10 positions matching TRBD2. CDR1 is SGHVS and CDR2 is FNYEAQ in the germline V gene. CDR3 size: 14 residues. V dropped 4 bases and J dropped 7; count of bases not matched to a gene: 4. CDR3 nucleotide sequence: TGTGCCAGCAGCTGGCTAGCGGGAGTGAATGAGCAGTTCTTC. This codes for CASSWLAGVNEQFF.

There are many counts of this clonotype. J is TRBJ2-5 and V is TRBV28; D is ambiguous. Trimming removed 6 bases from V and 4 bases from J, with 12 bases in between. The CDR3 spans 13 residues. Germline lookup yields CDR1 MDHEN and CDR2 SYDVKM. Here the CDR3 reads CASRRDELETQYF. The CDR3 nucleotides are TGTGCCAGCAGACGTGATGAGTTAGAGACCCAGTACTTC.

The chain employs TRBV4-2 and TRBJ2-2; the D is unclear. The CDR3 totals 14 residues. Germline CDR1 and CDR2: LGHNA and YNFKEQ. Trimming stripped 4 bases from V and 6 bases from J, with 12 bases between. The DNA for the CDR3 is TGTGCCAGCAGCCCCCCCATTCTTTCCGGGGAGCTGTTTTTT. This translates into CASSPPILSGELFF.

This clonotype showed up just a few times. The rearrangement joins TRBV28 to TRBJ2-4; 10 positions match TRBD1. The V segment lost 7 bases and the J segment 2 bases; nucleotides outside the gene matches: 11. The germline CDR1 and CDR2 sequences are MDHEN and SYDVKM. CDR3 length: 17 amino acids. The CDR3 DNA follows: TGTGCCAGCACCCCCTGGGGACAGGGGCTTACCAAAAACATTCAGTACTTC. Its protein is CASTPWGQGLTKNIQYF.

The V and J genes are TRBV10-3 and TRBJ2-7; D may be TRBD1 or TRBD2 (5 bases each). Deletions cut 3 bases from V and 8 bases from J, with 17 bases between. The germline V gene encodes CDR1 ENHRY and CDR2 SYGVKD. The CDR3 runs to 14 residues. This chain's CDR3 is CAISDLPPPGQQYF. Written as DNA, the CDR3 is TGTGCCATCAGTGATCTCCCCCCACCGGGACAGCAGTACTTC.

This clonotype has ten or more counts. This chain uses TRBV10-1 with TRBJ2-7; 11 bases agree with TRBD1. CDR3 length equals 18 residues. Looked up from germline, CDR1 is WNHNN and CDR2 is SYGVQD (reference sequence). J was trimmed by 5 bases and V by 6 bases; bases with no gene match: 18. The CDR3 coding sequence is TGCGCCAGCAGCCGGGACAGGGGGGATCTGGGACTACCAAACGAGCAGTACTTC. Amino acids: CASSRDRGDLGLPNEQYF.

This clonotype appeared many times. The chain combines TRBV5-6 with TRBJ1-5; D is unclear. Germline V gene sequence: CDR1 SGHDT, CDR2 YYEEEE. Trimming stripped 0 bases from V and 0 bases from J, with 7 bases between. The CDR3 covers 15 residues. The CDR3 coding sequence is TGTGCCAGCAGCTTGGCCGGAAATAGCAATCAGCCCCAGCATTTT. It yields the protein CASSLAGNSNQPQHF.